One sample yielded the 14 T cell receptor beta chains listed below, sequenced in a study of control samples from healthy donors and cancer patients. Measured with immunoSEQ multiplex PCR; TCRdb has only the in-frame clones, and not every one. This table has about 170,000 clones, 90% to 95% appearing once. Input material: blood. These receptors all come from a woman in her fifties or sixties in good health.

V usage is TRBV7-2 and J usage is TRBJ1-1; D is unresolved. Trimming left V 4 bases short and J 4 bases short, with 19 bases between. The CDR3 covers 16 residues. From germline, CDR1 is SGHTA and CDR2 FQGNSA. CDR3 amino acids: CASSSRVLRTGTEAFF. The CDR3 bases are TGTGCCAGCAGCTCCCGGGTCCTACGAACCGGCACTGAAGCTTTCTTT.

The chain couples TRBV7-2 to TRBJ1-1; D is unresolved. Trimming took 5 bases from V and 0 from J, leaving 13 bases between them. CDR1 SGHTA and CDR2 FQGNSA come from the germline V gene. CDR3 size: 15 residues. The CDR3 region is CASSVGLMMNTEAFF. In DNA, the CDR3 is TGTGCCAGCAGCGTAGGACTAATGATGAACACTGAAGCTTTCTTT.

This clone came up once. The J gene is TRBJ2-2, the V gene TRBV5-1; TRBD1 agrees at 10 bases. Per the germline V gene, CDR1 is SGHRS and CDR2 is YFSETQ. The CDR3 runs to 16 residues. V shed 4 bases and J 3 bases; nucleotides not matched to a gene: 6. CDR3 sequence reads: CASSTAGTGDTGELFF. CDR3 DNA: TGCGCCAGCAGCACTGCCGGGACAGGGGACACCGGGGAGCTGTTTTTT.

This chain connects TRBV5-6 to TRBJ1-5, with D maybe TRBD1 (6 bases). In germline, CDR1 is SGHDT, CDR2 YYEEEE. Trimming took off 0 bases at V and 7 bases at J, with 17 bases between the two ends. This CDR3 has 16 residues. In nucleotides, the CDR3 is TGTGCCAGCAGCTTGGGGCACAGGGCTAGTGGACAGCCCCAGCATTTT. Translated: CASSLGHRASGQPQHF. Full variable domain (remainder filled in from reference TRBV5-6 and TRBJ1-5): DAGVTQSPTHLIKTRGQQVTLRCSPKSGHDTVSWYQQALGQGPQFIFQYYEEEERQRGNFPDRFSGHQFPNYSSELNVNALLLGDSALYLCASSLGHRASGQPQHFGDGTRLSIL.

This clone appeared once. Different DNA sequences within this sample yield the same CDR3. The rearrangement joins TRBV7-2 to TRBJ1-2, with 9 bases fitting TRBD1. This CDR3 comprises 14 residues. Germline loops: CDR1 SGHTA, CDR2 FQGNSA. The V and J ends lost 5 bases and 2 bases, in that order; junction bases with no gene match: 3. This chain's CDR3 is CASSLGQGNYGYTF. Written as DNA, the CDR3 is TGTGCCAGCAGCCTAGGACAGGGGAACTATGGCTACACCTTC.

The chain's CDR3 is CASSLSDRGRGSTEAFF. The CDR3 region has the DNA TGTGCCAGCAGTTTATCGGACAGGGGGCGGGGGAGCACTGAAGCTTTCTTT. The V call is TRBV6-2 or TRBV6-3, the J call TRBJ1-1, with TRBD1 matching 11 bases. The CDR3 sequence is 17 residues long. Germline CDR1 MNHEY, CDR2 SVGEGT. V trimming: 4 bases; J trimming: 4 bases; junction bases outside the gene matches: 11.

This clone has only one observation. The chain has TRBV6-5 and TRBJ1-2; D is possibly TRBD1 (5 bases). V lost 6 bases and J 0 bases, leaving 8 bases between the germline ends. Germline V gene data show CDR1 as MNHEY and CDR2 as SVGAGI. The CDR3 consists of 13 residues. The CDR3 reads CASRETANYGYTF. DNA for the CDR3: TGTGCCAGCAGGGAGACAGCTAACTATGGCTACACCTTC.

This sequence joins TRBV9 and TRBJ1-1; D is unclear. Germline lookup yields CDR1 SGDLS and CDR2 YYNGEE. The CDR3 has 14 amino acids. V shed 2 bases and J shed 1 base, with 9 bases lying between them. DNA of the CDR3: TGTGCCAGCAGCGTTGCGGGAGCGAACACTGAAGCTTTCTTT. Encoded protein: CASSVAGANTEAFF. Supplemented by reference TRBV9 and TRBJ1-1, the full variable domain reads DSGVTQTPKHLITATGQRVTLRCSPRSGDLSVYWYQQSLDQGLQFLIQYYNGEERAKGNILERFSAQQFPDLHSELNLSSLELGDSALYFCASSVAGANTEAFFGQGTRLTVV.

The CDR3 bases are TGCGCCAGCAGCTTGGACAGGGAACAGACCCAGTACTTC. This gives the protein CASSLDREQTQYF. This chain uses TRBV5-1 with TRBJ2-5; tentatively, D is TRBD1 (6 bases). Germline V gives CDR1 SGHRS, CDR2 YFSETQ. The CDR3 sequence is 13 residues long. Deletions cut 0 bases from V and 6 bases from J, with 9 bases between.

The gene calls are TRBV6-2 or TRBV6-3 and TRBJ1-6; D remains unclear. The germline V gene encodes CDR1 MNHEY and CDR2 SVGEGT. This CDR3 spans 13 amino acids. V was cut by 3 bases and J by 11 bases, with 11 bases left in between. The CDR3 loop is CASSYPGLTPLHF. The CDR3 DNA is TGTGCCAGCAGTTATCCGGGTTTGACACCCCTCCACTTT.

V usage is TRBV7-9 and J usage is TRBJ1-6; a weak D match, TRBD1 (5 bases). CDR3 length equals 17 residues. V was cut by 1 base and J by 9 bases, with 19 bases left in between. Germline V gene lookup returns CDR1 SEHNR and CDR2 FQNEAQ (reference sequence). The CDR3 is CASSLGTGGVSGSPLHF. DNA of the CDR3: TGTGCCAGCAGCTTAGGAACTGGGGGGGTATCGGGTTCACCCCTCCACTTT.

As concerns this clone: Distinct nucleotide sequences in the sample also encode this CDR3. CDR3 sequence (DNA): TGTGCCAGCAGTTTAATGGGACAGCCCCAGCATTTT. Translated: CASSLMGQPQHF. V usage is TRBV12-3 or TRBV12-4 and J usage is TRBJ1-5; D ambiguous. This CDR3 has 12 amino acids. V was shortened by 2 bases and J by 7 bases, with 6 bases between the two germline ends.

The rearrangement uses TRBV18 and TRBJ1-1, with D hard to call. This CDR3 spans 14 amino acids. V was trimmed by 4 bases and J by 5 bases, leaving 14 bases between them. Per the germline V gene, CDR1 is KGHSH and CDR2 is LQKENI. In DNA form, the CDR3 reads TGTGCCAGCTCACTCGACGGGCCAAGGACTGAAGCTTTCTTT. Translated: CASSLDGPRTEAFF.

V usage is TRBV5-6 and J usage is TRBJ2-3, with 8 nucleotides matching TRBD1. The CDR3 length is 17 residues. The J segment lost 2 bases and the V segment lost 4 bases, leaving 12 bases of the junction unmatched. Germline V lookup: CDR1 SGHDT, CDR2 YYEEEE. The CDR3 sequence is CASSPIRTGLITDTQYF. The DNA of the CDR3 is TGTGCCAGCAGCCCAATTAGGACAGGGTTGATCACAGATACGCAGTATTTT. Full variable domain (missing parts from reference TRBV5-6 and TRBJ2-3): DAGVTQSPTHLIKTRGQQVTLRCSPKSGHDTVSWYQQALGQGPQFIFQYYEEEERQRGNFPDRFSGHQFPNYSSELNVNALLLGDSALYLCASSPIRTGLITDTQYFGPGTRLTVL.